The T cell receptor (beta chain) described here comes from a study of blood T cell repertoires in COVID-19. Across the study: Spain, Italy and the United States supplied samples that represented acute and convalescent COVID-19.

As processed by the authors: Counts of nucleated cells, estimated from reference gene primer amplification, were obtained. Sequencing used immunoSEQ multiplex PCR; TCRdb keeps in-frame clones, though not all of them. The DNA gave D and trimming, while V, J and clone size come from that table. Counted here are about 200,000 clones, around nine tenths occurring once; the ten biggest clones make up 0.75% to 1%. The CDR3 totals 14 residues. Deletions cut 2 bases from V and 5 bases from J, with 15 bases between. Germline CDR1 GTSNPN, CDR2 SVGIG (reference sequence). The chain employs TRBV30 and TRBJ1-2; maybe TRBD1 (6 bases). The sequence was collected from a man aged 60 to 75 with COVID-19, enrolled during active disease. The sample comprised peripheral blood. CDR3 protein: CAWSPGALGYGYTF. The CDR3 region has the DNA TGTGCCTGGAGTCCAGGGGCATTGGGGTATGGCTACACCTTC. Full variable domain (missing parts from reference TRBV30 and TRBJ1-2): SQTIHQWPATLVQPVGSPLSLECTVEGTSNPNLYWYRQAAGRGLQLLFYSVGIGQISSEVPQNLSASRPQDRQFILSSKKLLLSDSGFYLCAWSPGALGYGYTFGSGTRLTVV.